This T cell receptor beta chain was sequenced during a study of T cells in Graves' hyperthyroidism and ophthalmopathy. Around 10 ml fresh peripheral blood yielded the PBMCs. CDR1 is DFQATT, CDR2 SNEGSKA, per germline (reference sequence). The CDR3 has 13 amino acids. Trimming removed 3 bases from V and 5 bases from J, with 11 bases in between. There were TCR beta CDR3 regions amplified from RNA transcripts. An initial round of RT-PCR targeting the TCR CDR3 relied on the HTBI primer set. TCRdb passed the multiplex PCR reads through MiXCR, listing each CDR3 protein once. Here the sample spans 800,000 or so distinct CDR3 sequences, over 35% being singletons. As regards this clonotype: A much more abundant neighbour one base away suggests this may be a read error.

The chain employs TRBV20-1 and TRBJ1-5, with no clear D. This TCR came from a man aged 18 to 29 with Graves' hyperthyroidism. Sequencing was performed on blood. The CDR3 protein is CSAREVGYQPQHF. Here the CDR3 DNA reads TGCAGTGCTAGGGAGGTTGGATATCAGCCCCAGCATTTT.